Reported below is one T cell receptor beta chain. What it binds is unknown. CDR1 is SGHRS and CDR2 is YFSETQ in the germline V gene. The CDR3 spans 14 residues. V shed 5 bases and J 5 bases; nucleotides not matched to a gene: 4. Sequencing was performed with immunoSEQ multiplex PCR; in TCRdb, only in-frame clones are kept and a portion is missing. The table lists around 95,000 clones, about 88% of them singletons. The data derive from a study of graft-versus-host responses after intestinal transplantation. This TCR was recovered from a human donor who was the organ donor for an intestinal transplant. The sequencing here drew on unstimulated CD4+ T cells sorted from spleen or lymph node cells, taken before transplant. The gene calls are TRBV5-1 and TRBJ2-1, with 10 bases that match TRBD2. In DNA, the CDR3 is TGCGCCAGCAGTAGCGGGGGGCCGCACAATGAGCAGTTCTTC. Residues: CASSSGGPHNEQFF.